These T cell receptor beta chains were read from a single sample in a study of T cells in Graves' hyperthyroidism and ophthalmopathy. TCRdb ran MiXCR on the multiplex PCR reads and lists one entry per CDR3 protein. Counted here are around 440,000 distinct CDR3 sequences, 15% to 17% occurring once; the ten biggest clones make up 13% to 15%. Specimen: blood. The receptor set was obtained from a woman aged 18-29 years with Graves' hyperthyroidism. CDR3s include the opening cysteine and the closing phenylalanine or tryptophan. D genes are given only for firm matches. Size values are once, few and many counts, or a class for expanded clones, and some rows have none.

>TRBJ2-5|-|TRBV15|-
CATRSVGGPEETQYF
TGTGCCACCAGGTCGGTGGGGGGCCCCGAAGAGACCCAGTACTTC
>TRBJ2-2|-|TRBV7-3|TRBD2
CASSLVGGGATGELFF
TGTGCCAGCAGCTTAGTTGGCGGGGGGGCCACCGGGGAGCTGTTTTTT
>TRBJ2-7|-|TRBV7-6|TRBD2
CASSLSPRTSLLLNEQYF
TGTGCCAGCAGCTTAAGCCCGAGGACTAGCCTTCTCCTTAACGAGCAGTACTTC
>TRBJ2-1|many|TRBV11-2|TRBD2
CASSSGTSDNNEQFF
TGTGCCAGCAGCTCGGGGACTAGCGACAACAATGAGCAGTTCTTC
>TRBJ2-2|-|TRBV12-3/TRBV12-4|-
CASSFRGDTGELFF
TGTGCCAGCAGTTTTAGGGGGGACACCGGGGAGCTGTTTTTT
>TRBJ1-3|-|TRBV29-1|-
CSVLSSGNTIYF
TGCAGCGTTCTGAGCTCTGGAAACACCATATATTTT
>TRBJ1-1|-|TRBV2|-
CAILPRGTEAFF
TGTGCCATCCTACCCCGGGGCACTGAAGCTTTCTTT
>TRBJ1-1|-|TRBV5-1|-
CASSLSLTITEAFF
TGCGCCAGCAGCTTGTCCCTAACGATTACTGAAGCTTTCTTT
>TRBJ2-1|-|TRBV19|TRBD1
CASSSTGWIYNEQFF
TGTGCCAGTAGTTCGACAGGGTGGATCTACAATGAGCAGTTCTTC
>TRBJ1-1|-|TRBV11-2|TRBD1
CASSFRQGANTEAFF
TGTGCCAGCAGCTTCAGACAGGGGGCGAACACTGAAGCTTTCTTT
>TRBJ2-7|-|TRBV29-1|TRBD1
CSVRGTGYYEQYF
TGCAGCGTTCGTGGGACAGGTTACTACGAGCAGTACTTC
>TRBJ2-2|many|TRBV27|-
CASRPSGTGELFF
TGTGCCAGCAGGCCTTCGGGGACCGGGGAGCTGTTTTTT
>TRBJ1-1|-|TRBV29-1|-
CSVHGWGERVRAYTEAFF
TGCAGCGTCCACGGATGGGGGGAGAGGGTAAGGGCGTACACTGAAGCTTTCTTT
>TRBJ1-1|many|TRBV7-8|-
CASSLAVDTEAFF
TGTGCCAGCAGCTTGGCAGTGGACACTGAAGCTTTCTTT
>TRBJ2-7|-|TRBV4-1|TRBD1
CAGSQKTGGDYYEQYF
TGCGCCGGCAGCCAGAAGACAGGGGGCGATTATTACGAGCAGTACTTC
>TRBJ1-5|-|TRBV5-4|-
CASSLGPRLDQPQHF
TGTGCCAGCAGCTTGGGGCCCAGATTGGATCAGCCCCAGCATTTT
>TRBJ2-7|few|TRBV20-1|TRBD1
CSARDYQGAASMREQYF
TGCAGTGCTAGAGATTACCAGGGGGCTGCGTCCATGCGCGAGCAGTACTTC
>TRBJ2-3|few|TRBV4-3|-
CASSQVLRGTGTDTQYF
TGCGCCAGCAGCCAAGTGCTCCGCGGGACAGGCACAGATACGCAGTATTTT
>TRBJ2-5|many|TRBV6-2/TRBV6-3|-
CASTTIGTAGTSFSETQYF
TGTGCCAGCACTACCATCGGGACAGCCGGGACTAGTTTCAGTGAGACCCAGTACTTC
>TRBJ1-1|many|TRBV7-2|-
CASSIIPGQAFF
TGTGCCAGCAGCATAATACCCGGACAAGCTTTCTTT
>TRBJ1-3|-|TRBV6-1|-
CASSEYMWGTTSSGNTIYF
TGTGCCAGCAGTGAATATATGTGGGGTACGACGAGCTCTGGAAACACCATATATTTT
>TRBJ2-5|few|TRBV28|TRBD2
CASSFLRTSQETQYF
TGTGCCAGCAGTTTTTTGCGGACTAGCCAAGAGACCCAGTACTTC
>TRBJ2-7|many|TRBV28|-
CASRASGYSYEQYF
TGTGCCAGCAGGGCCAGCGGATACTCCTACGAGCAGTACTTC
>TRBJ2-5|-|TRBV4-3|-
CASSQDMSGRYSGETQYF
TGCGCCAGCAGCCAAGATATGTCGGGGCGATACTCTGGAGAGACCCAGTACTTC
>TRBJ1-3|many|TRBV29-1|-
CSVDGTPDSGNTIYF
TGCAGCGTTGACGGGACGCCTGACTCTGGAAACACCATATATTTT
>TRBJ1-1|-|TRBV19|TRBD1
CASSIGGQGAEAFF
TGTGCCAGTAGTATAGGGGGACAGGGCGCTGAAGCTTTCTTT
>TRBJ2-3|few|TRBV29-1|-
CSVEPGTSTDTQYF
TGCAGCGTTGAACCGGGCACTAGCACAGATACGCAGTATTTT
>TRBJ2-7|many|TRBV20-1|-
CSATRDPYEQYF
TGCAGTGCTACGCGGGACCCCTACGAGCAGTACTTC
>TRBJ2-7|many|TRBV6-1|TRBD1
CASSEESRDRRFFGSYEQYF
TGTGCCAGCAGTGAAGAGTCCCGGGACAGAAGATTTTTCGGGTCCTACGAGCAGTACTTC
>TRBJ2-7|few|TRBV28|-
CASSFWGVYYEQYF
TGTGCCAGCAGTTTTTGGGGAGTTTACTACGAGCAGTACTTC
>TRBJ1-5|many|TRBV20-1|-
CSAKGLVEGGQPQHF
TGCAGTGCTAAGGGGCTGGTGGAGGGAGGGCAGCCCCAGCATTTT
>TRBJ1-5|-|TRBV28|-
CASSKLGAQPQHF
TGTGCCAGCAGCAAGTTGGGGGCTCAGCCCCAGCATTTT
>TRBJ1-5|-|TRBV18|TRBD1
CASSDSQGENQPQHF
TGTGCCAGCTCAGACTCACAGGGGGAAAATCAGCCCCAGCATTTT
>TRBJ2-3|many|TRBV29-1|-
CSVEADTQYF
TGCAGCGTTGAGGCAGATACGCAGTATTTT
>TRBJ2-7|few|TRBV4-2|-
CASSQVNSLEQYF
TGTGCCAGCAGCCAAGTTAACTCCCTCGAGCAGTACTTC
>TRBJ1-6|few|TRBV27|TRBD1
CASRLRGQGLYNSPLHF
TGTGCCAGCAGGTTGAGGGGACAGGGCTTGTATAATTCACCCCTCCACTTT
>TRBJ1-5|many|TRBV6-2/TRBV6-3|-
CASSYQGDDGNQPQHF
TGTGCCAGCAGTTATCAAGGGGACGATGGCAATCAGCCCCAGCATTTT
>TRBJ2-3|many|TRBV2|TRBD2
CASRPGLAGTDTQYF
TGTGCCAGCAGGCCCGGACTAGCCGGCACAGATACGCAGTATTTT
>TRBJ1-6|-|TRBV10-3|-
CATAGERSPLHF
TGTGCCACCGCAGGGGAACGCTCACCCCTCCACTTT